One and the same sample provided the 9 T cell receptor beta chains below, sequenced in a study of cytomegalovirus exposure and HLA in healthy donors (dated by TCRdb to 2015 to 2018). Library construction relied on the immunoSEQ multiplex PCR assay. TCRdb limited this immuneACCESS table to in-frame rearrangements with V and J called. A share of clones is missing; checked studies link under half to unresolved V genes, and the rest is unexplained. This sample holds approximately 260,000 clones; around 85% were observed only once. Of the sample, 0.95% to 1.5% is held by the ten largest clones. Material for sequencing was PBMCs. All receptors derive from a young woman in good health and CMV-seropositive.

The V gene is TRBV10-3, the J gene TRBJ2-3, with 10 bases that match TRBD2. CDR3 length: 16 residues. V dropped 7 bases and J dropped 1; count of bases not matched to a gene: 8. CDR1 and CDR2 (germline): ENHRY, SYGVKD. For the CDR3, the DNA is TGTGCCATCAACTCCCTAGCGGGAGAGGGCACAGATACGCAGTATTTT. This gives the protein CAINSLAGEGTDTQYF.

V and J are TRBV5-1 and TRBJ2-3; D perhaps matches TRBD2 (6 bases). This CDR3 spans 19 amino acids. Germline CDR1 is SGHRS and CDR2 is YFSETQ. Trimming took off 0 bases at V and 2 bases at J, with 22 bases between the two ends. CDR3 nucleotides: TGCGCCAGCAGCTTGGGCCAAAACCTCCGGGACTGGAACACAGATACGCAGTATTTT. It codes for CASSLGQNLRDWNTDTQYF.

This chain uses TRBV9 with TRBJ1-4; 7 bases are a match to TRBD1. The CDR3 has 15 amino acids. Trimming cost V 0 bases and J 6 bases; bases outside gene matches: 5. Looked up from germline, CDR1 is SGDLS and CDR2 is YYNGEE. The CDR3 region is CASSVDGRGDEKLFF. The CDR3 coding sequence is TGTGCCAGCAGCGTAGACGGCAGGGGGGATGAAAAACTGTTTTTT.

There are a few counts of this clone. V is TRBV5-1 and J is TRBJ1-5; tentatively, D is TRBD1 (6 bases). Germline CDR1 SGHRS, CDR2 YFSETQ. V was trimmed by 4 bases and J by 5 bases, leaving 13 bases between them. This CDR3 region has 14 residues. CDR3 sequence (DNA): TGCGCCAGCAGCGTTGGTGCAGGGGATCAGCCCCAGCATTTT. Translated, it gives CASSVGAGDQPQHF.

Written as DNA, the CDR3 is TGTGCCAGTAGTATAGGAGGGAACACTAATGAAAAACTGTTTTTT. Its translation: CASSIGGNTNEKLFF. V gene TRBV19 combines with J gene TRBJ1-4; no clear D. The CDR3 spans 15 residues. Trimming stripped 1 base from V and 2 bases from J, with 8 bases between. Germline CDR1 is LNHDA and CDR2 is SQIVND (reference sequence).

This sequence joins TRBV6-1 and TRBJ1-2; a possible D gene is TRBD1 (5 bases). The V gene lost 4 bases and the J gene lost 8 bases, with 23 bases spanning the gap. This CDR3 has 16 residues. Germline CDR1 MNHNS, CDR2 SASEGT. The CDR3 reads CASSGPGEASLGGYTF. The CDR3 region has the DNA TGTGCCAGCAGTGGCCCGGGGGAGGCTTCATTAGGCGGCTACACCTTC.

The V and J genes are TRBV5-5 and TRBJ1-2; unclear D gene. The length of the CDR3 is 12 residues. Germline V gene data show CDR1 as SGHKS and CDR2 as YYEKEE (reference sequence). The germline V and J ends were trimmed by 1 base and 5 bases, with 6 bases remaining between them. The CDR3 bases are TGTGCCAGCAGCTTGCTAAGTTATGGCTACACCTTC. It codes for CASSLLSYGYTF.

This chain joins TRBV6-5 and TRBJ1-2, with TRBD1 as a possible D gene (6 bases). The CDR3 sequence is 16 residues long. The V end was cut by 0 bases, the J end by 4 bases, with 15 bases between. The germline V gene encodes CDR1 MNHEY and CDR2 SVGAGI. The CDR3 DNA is TGTGCCAGCAGTTACTCGGGTACAGGGCCGTCCTATGGCTACACCTTC. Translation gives CASSYSGTGPSYGYTF.

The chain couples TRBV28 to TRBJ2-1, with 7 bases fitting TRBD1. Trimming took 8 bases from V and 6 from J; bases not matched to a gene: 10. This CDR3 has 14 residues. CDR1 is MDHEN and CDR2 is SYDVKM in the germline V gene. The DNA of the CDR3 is TGTGCCAGCGATAAAGGGGGCAGGGGCAATGAGCAGTTCTTC. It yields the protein CASDKGGRGNEQFF.